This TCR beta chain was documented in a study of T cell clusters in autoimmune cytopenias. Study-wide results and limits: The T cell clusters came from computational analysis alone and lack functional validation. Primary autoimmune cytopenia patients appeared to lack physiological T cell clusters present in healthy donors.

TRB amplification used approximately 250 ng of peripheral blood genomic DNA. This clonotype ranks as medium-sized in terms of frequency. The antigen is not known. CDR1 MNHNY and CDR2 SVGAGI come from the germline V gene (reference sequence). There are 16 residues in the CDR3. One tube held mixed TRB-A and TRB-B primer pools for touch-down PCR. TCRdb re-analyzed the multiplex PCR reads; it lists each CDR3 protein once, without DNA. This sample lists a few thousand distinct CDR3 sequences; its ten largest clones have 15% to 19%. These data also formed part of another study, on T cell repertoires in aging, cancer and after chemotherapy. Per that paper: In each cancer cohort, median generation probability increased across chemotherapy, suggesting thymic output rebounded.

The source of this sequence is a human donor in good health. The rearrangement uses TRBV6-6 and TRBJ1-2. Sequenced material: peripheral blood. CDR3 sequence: CASSSRSEHRSYGYTF.